The present TCR beta chain was sequenced within a study of CD8+ T cells in alopecia areata. Background on the study: The study gave treated patients oral tofacitinib at 5 to 10 mg twice daily. Regarding the study as a whole: Affected lesional scalp, above all in alopecia totalis/universalis, was more clonal than normal scalp.

Following RNA extraction, reverse transcription yielded cDNA that acted as the sequencing template. Libraries were prepared by immunoSEQ multiplex PCR; TCRdb keeps only in-frame clonotypes and omits some of them. In the table there are some 51,000 clones, 96% of which are singletons. This CDR3 is 13 amino acids long. The germline V gene encodes CDR1 MGHDK and CDR2 SYGVNS. The V gene lost 5 bases and the J gene lost 3 bases, with 11 bases spanning the gap. In regard to this clone: Its antigen is not known.

Specimens obtained from alopecia areata patients comprised lesional scalp punch biopsies and peripheral blood. Source: CD8+ T cells sorted from blood, taken at week 0. The TCR comes from a human donor with alopecia areata. The V call is TRBV25-1, the J call TRBJ2-7, with D unclear. The CDR3 sequence is CASSSPEGYEQYF. CDR3 coding DNA: TGTGCCAGCAGTTCCCCGGAAGGCTACGAGCAGTACTTC.